Presented here are 5 T cell receptor beta chains from one specimen sequenced in a study of blood T cell repertoires in COVID-19 (dated by TCRdb to 2020 to 2022). The library was made by the immunoSEQ multiplex PCR assay. The clones in this table, taken by TCRdb from immuneACCESS, are in-frame only. Not every clone is retained; where verified, under half of the shortfall comes from an unresolved V gene, and the cause of the rest is unknown. In this sample the table shows 100,000 to 150,000 clones, around three quarters of which occur a single time. Around 37% of the sample is taken by the ten largest. What was sequenced was peripheral blood. The source of these receptors is a man between 40 and 49 years old with active or convalescent COVID-19.

The gene calls are TRBV19 and TRBJ1-6; 12 positions agree with TRBD1. The junction had 6 bases not matched to a gene; V was cut back by 3 bases and J by 9 bases. CDR1 LNHDA and CDR2 SQIVND come from the germline V gene (reference sequence). CDR3 length equals 16 residues. The CDR3 DNA reads as TGTGCCAGTAGTATCCCCGGGACAGGGGGCAGTTCACCCCTCCACTTT. Translation gives CASSIPGTGGSSPLHF.

The V gene is TRBV30, the J gene TRBJ1-4; 7 nucleotides match TRBD1. CDR1 and CDR2 (germline): GTSNPN, SVGIG (reference sequence). There are 13 residues in the CDR3. V lost 7 bases to trimming and J lost 7 bases; unmatched junction nucleotides: 9. The CDR3 spells CAFNRQGGEKLFF. Here the CDR3 DNA reads TGTGCCTTCAATAGACAGGGCGGTGAAAAACTGTTTTTT.

As concerns this clone: This specimen includes other DNA sequences encoding the same CDR3. V usage is TRBV5-1 and J usage is TRBJ1-2, with 7 bases fitting TRBD1. The germline gives CDR1 SGHRS, CDR2 YFSETQ. Losses at the gene ends were 2 bases for V and 5 bases for J; bases not matched to a gene: 15. The CDR3 covers 17 residues. Written as DNA, the CDR3 is TGCGCCAGCAGCTTAACCGGAACAGGGGATCCCTCATATGGCTACACCTTC. This sequence encodes CASSLTGTGDPSYGYTF.

The CDR3: CASRVDRAEAFF. The CDR3, as DNA: TGTGCCAGCAGGGTTGACAGGGCTGAAGCTTTCTTT. This chain uses TRBV28 with TRBJ1-1, with 7 bases lining up with TRBD1. CDR1 and CDR2 from the germline V gene are MDHEN and SYDVKM. The CDR3 extends over 12 amino acids. J lost 6 bases, V lost 6 bases, and 4 bases had no gene match.

This chain links TRBV4-1 with TRBJ1-4, with D perhaps TRBD1 (6 bases). CDR3 length: 15 residues. Trimming cost V 3 bases and J 4 bases, with 12 bases left between them. From germline, CDR1 is MGHRA and CDR2 YSYEKL. In nucleotides, the CDR3 is TGCGCCAGCAGCCAGGCAGGACAGATTAATGAAAAACTGTTTTTT. It encodes CASSQAGQINEKLFF.